These T cell receptor beta chains were read from a single sample in a study of cytomegalovirus exposure and HLA in healthy donors. Clones were sequenced by immunoSEQ multiplex PCR, and TCRdb holds only the in-frame ones, with some missing. This table has fewer than 150,000 clones, 74% appearing once. Sequenced material: PBMCs. Every receptor here comes from a woman aged 40 to 55 in good health and CMV-seropositive. The CDR3 runs from the conserved cysteine through the conserved F or W. Each record gives: V gene, J gene, clone size, D gene, CDR3 protein, CDR3 DNA. A D gene is named only where the DNA matches it firmly. Where a row states a size, it is once, few, many or the class of an expanded clone; other rows omit it.

TRBV29-1	TRBJ1-1	.	.	CSVTGTLGIEAFF	TGCAGCGTAACCGGGACTCTTGGAATTGAAGCTTTCTTT
TRBV7-9	TRBJ2-5	.	TRBD1	CASGLPLQGKGTQYF	TGTGCCAGCGGATTACCCTTACAGGGGAAAGGGACCCAGTACTTC
TRBV5-1	TRBJ1-1	few	.	CASSSLWTTTEAFF	TGCGCCAGCAGCTCCCTTTGGACAACCACTGAAGCTTTCTTT
TRBV28	TRBJ1-6	.	.	CASSALQENSPLHF	TGTGCCAGCAGTGCCCTCCAAGAGAATTCACCCCTCCACTTT
TRBV9	TRBJ1-2	few	.	CASSSSYATGPMGYTF	TGTGCCAGCAGCTCCTCGTATGCGACAGGACCTATGGGCTACACCTTC
TRBV7-6	TRBJ2-1	.	TRBD2	CASSSPTSGRAGNEQFF	TGTGCCAGCAGCTCCCCGACTAGCGGGAGGGCCGGTAATGAGCAGTTCTTC
TRBV4-1	TRBJ2-3	.	TRBD2	CASSQGPAAGGFTDTQYF	TGCGCCAGCAGCCAAGGTCCCGCGGCGGGGGGGTTTACAGATACGCAGTATTTT
TRBV7-9	TRBJ1-2	.	TRBD1	CASSFGQGGYGYTF	TGTGCCAGCAGCTTCGGACAGGGCGGGTATGGCTACACCTTC
TRBV5-1	TRBJ2-1	.	TRBD2	CASSALAGGPQEQFF	TGCGCCAGCAGCGCGCTAGCGGGAGGGCCACAGGAGCAGTTCTTC
TRBV5-1	TRBJ2-5	.	TRBD2	CASSRGTSGGGEETQYF	TGCGCCAGCAGCCGAGGGACTAGCGGGGGGGGTGAAGAGACCCAGTACTTC
TRBV9	TRBJ1-1	.	.	CASSVEDRGWDTEAFF	TGTGCCAGCAGCGTAGAGGATAGGGGGTGGGACACTGAAGCTTTCTTT
TRBV7-2	TRBJ1-1	.	.	CASSLNWQGSTEAFF	TGTGCCAGCAGCTTAAATTGGCAGGGTTCCACTGAAGCTTTCTTT
TRBV28	TRBJ2-7	.	TRBD1	CASSLGQGANEQYF	TGTGCCAGCAGTTTAGGGCAGGGGGCCAACGAGCAGTACTTC
TRBV25-1	TRBJ2-1	.	TRBD2	CASRAGGYNEQFF	TGTGCCAGCAGAGCGGGAGGCTACAATGAGCAGTTCTTC